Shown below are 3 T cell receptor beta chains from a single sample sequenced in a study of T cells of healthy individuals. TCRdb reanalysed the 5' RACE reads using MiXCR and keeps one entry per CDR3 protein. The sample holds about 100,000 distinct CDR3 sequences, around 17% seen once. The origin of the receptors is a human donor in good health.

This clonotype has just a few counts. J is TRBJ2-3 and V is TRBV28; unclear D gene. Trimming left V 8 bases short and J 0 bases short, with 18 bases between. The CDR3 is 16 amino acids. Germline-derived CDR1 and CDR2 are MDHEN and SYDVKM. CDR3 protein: CASGVKVGPSTDTQYF. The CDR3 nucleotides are TGTGCCAGCGGGGTTAAGGTTGGACCTAGCACAGATACGCAGTATTTT.

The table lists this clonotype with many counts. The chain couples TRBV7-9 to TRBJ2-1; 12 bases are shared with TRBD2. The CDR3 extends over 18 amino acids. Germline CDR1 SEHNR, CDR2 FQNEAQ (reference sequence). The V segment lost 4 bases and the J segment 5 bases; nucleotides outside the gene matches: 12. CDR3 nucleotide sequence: TGTGCCAGCAGCTCTCGACTAGCGGGGGCCTCAAGAAACAATGAGCAGTTCTTC. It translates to CASSSRLAGASRNNEQFF.

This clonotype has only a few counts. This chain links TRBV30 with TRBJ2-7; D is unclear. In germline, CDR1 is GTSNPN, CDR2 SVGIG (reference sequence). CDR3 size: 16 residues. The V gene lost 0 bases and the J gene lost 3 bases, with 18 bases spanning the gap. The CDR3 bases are TGTGCCTGGAGTGTTGGCTTCCTAAACTCGGGCTACGAGCAGTACTTC. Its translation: CAWSVGFLNSGYEQYF.